This TCR beta chain derives from a study of blood T cell repertoires in COVID-19. Study overall: The cDNA or gDNA used as material had been derived from T cells, B-cell-depleted T cells, or PBMCs.

In the authors' workflow: Nucleated cell number was recorded as an estimate derived from reference gene primer amplification. Measured with immunoSEQ multiplex PCR; TCRdb has only the in-frame clones, and not every one. D and trimming were read from the DNA, whereas the V and J calls and clone size are those reported in that table. The table records around 400,000 clones, roughly 87% of them present only once. The CDR3 length is 16 residues. V was clipped by 0 bases and J by 3 bases; unmatched bases: 7. CDR1 is MNHEY, CDR2 SVGAGI, per germline. This clonotype originated in a woman between 50 and 59 years old who had recovered from COVID-19. This chain connects TRBV6-5 to TRBJ1-1; 7 bases are shared with TRBD1. The sequenced sample was PBMCs or T cells enriched from blood (not recorded which). In DNA form, the CDR3 reads TGTGCCAGCAGTTACTCGTCGAGGGGGCAGGACACTGAAGCTTTCTTT. It is translated as CASSYSSRGQDTEAFF.